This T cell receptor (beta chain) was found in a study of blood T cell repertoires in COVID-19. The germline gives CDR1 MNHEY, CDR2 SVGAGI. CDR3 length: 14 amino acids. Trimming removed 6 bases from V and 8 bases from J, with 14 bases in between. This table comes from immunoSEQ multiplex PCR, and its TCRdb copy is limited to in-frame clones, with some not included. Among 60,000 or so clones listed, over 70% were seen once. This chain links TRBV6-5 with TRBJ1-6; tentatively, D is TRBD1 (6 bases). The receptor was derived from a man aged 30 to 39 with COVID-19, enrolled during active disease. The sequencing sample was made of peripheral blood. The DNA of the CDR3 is TGTGCCAGCAGCCCATCCCGGACAGATTCACCCCTCCACTTT. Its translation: CASSPSRTDSPLHF.